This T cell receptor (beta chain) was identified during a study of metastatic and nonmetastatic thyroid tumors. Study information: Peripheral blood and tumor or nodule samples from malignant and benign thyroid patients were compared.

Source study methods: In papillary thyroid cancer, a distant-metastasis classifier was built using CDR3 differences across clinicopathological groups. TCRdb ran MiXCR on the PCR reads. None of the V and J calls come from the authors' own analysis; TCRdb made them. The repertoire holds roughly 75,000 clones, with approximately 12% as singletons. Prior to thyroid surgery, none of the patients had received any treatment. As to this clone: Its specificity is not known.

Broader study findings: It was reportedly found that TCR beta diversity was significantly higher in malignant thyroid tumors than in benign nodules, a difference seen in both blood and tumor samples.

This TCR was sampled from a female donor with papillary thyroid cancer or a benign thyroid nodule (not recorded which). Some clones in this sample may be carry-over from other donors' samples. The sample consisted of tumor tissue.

CDR3 in amino acids: CASSPTARSYNEQFF. Written as DNA, the CDR3 is TGTGCCAGCAGTCCGACGGCCCGATCCTACAATGAGCAGTTCTTC. The chain employs TRBV11-1 and TRBJ2-1; D call uncertain. The germline V and J ends were trimmed by 6 bases and 1 base, with 13 bases remaining between them. The CDR3 loop spans 15 amino acids. Germline-derived CDR1 and CDR2 are SGHAT and FQDESV (reference sequence). Combining the CDR3 with reference TRBV11-1 and TRBJ2-1 gives the whole variable domain EAEVAQSPRYKITEKSQAVAFWCDPISGHATLYWYRQILGQGPELLVQFQDESVVDDSQLPKDRFSAERLKGVDSTLKIQPAELGDSAMYLCASSPTARSYNEQFFGPGTRLTVL.